The text below deals with one TCR beta chain. Germline lookup yields CDR1 MGHRA and CDR2 YSYEKL. The CDR3 covers 16 residues. V gave up 0 bases and J gave up 1 base; unmatched junction bases: 2. The data are from a study of blood T cell repertoires in COVID-19. Study-level background: Specimens from acute and convalescent COVID-19 originated in the United States, Italy and Spain.

Profiled with immunoSEQ multiplex PCR; TCRdb holds only in-frame clones, not every one. The table includes under 300,000 clones, 81% detected once. This receptor was taken from a woman aged 60-75 years with active or convalescent COVID-19. Sequencing used peripheral blood. The chain is built from TRBV4-1 and TRBJ1-2; 10 nucleotides match TRBD1. The CDR3 DNA is TGCGCCAGCAGCCAAGAGGGGACAGGGGTTAACTATGGCTACACCTTC. The encoded protein is CASSQEGTGVNYGYTF.